This T cell receptor beta chain came from a study of human T cells and chemical hapten exposure. Study at large: A mostly female patient group had alopecia areata, totalis or universalis. Points from the study as a whole: There was a positive correlation between PT1 expanded TCR counts and patch test score.

This clonotype was counted ten times or more. What it binds is unknown. This CDR3 comprises 13 residues. V lost 4 bases and J 0 bases, leaving 10 bases between the germline ends. The germline V gene encodes CDR1 GTSNPN and CDR2 SVGIG (reference sequence). As handled by the study authors: There were a median of approximately 96,000 TCRs per sample, with a range from roughly 23,224 to 690,600. TCRdb passed the RACE reads through MiXCR, listing each CDR3 protein once. The V and J calls here are based on TCRdb, not the publication. The profile shows roughly 360,000 distinct CDR3 sequences, 4% to 5.5% of them singletons. The sample's time point: patch test 1, 2 weeks after DPC sensitization. Treatment here: therapeutic diphenylcyclopropenone sensitization with weekly scalp DPC.

The V call is TRBV30, the J call TRBJ2-7; D not certain. The input for sequencing was whole blood, taken in connection with sensitization to the hapten diphenylcyclopropenone (DPC). This TCR was recovered from a woman aged 45-60 years with alopecia areata. Some clones in this sample may be carry-over from other donors' samples. This CDR3 is CAWKSSSSYEQYF. CDR3 in DNA: TGTGCCTGGAAGTCTTCGTCCTCCTACGAGCAGTACTTC.